This T cell receptor (beta chain) comes out of a study of sequential checkpoint blockade in melanoma. Generated by immunoSEQ multiplex PCR, the TCRdb table keeps only in-frame clones and is missing some. The sample has 20,000 or so clones, just under 75% seen once; the top ten hold 21%. The treatment is: randomized to nivolumab then ipilimumab (arm A) or the reverse (arm B). DNA-damaging chemotherapy had not been given to any patient beforehand. From germline, CDR1 is SGHVS and CDR2 FQNEAQ. Trimming pared 5 bases from V and 6 bases from J, leaving 17 bases between. The CDR3 extends over 15 amino acids.

The chain links TRBV7-8 to TRBJ2-1, with TRBD2 as a possible D gene (6 bases). The sequencing used CD8+ T cells sorted from blood (inferred from file names), collected from a patient given nivolumab and ipilimumab in sequence. This clonotype was obtained from a human donor with melanoma. The CDR3 is CASSARSGLSNEQFF. CDR3 nucleotide sequence: TGTGCCAGCAGCGCCCGATCGGGACTTTCCAATGAGCAGTTCTTC.